What follows are 27 T cell receptor beta chains derived from one specimen sequenced in a study of blood T cell repertoires in COVID-19. Assay used: immunoSEQ multiplex PCR; TCRdb lists only in-frame clones, some missing. The sample includes roughly 100,000 clones, 70% to 75% of them seen just once. Sequenced input: peripheral blood. These receptors were obtained from a human donor with acute or convalescent COVID-19. The donor label of this sample is uncertain.

The chain carries TRBV6-1 and TRBJ1-5, with 7 bases identical to TRBD1. The CDR3 consists of 16 residues. Germline CDR1 and CDR2: MNHNS and SASEGT. V lost 3 bases, J lost 1 base, and 6 bases stayed unmatched. CDR3 residues: CASSDRGRGSNQPQHF. CDR3 DNA: TGTGCCAGCAGTGATAGGGGGCGAGGGAGCAATCAGCCCCAGCATTTT.

This clone has a handful of counts. This CDR3 is CASSQRTNGDTQYF. The CDR3 nucleotides read TGTGCCAGCAGCCAAAGGACTAATGGAGATACGCAGTATTTT. The chain couples TRBV4-2 to TRBJ2-3, with D possibly TRBD2 on 6 matching bases. CDR3 size: 14 residues. Trimming pared 2 bases from V and 5 bases from J, leaving 11 bases between. Germline assignment: CDR1 LGHNA and CDR2 YNFKEQ.

The chain is built from TRBV2 and TRBJ1-6; D possibly corresponds to TRBD1 (5 bases). V lost 1 base to trimming and J lost 10 bases, with 11 bases between them. Germline-derived CDR1 and CDR2 are SNHLY and FYNNEI. The CDR3 extends over 14 amino acids. The CDR3 here is CASSEVGGNSPLHF. CDR3 nucleotide sequence: TGTGCCAGCAGTGAAGTGGGGGGGAACTCACCCCTCCACTTT.

The rearrangement uses TRBV6-6 and TRBJ2-3, with 8 bases lining up with TRBD2. Trimming at V came to 8 bases and at J to 8 bases, leaving 6 bases not matched to a gene. The CDR3 spans 12 residues. Germline V gene data show CDR1 as MNHNY and CDR2 as SVGAGI (reference sequence). CDR3 bases: TGTGCCAGCGAGGCGCTAGCGGGTACGCAGTATTTT. Amino acids: CASEALAGTQYF.

The rearrangement links TRBV6-2 or TRBV6-3 to TRBJ2-7; 11 nucleotides align to TRBD2. The CDR3 totals 15 residues. After removal of 6 bases from V and 7 bases from J, the junction contained 11 bases not matched to a gene. The V gene's germline CDR1 is MNHEY and CDR2 SVGEGT. CDR3 sequence: CASSRLAGPSREQYF. The CDR3, as DNA: TGTGCCAGCAGCAGACTAGCGGGGCCTTCGAGGGAGCAGTACTTC.

The chain employs TRBV12-3 or TRBV12-4 and TRBJ1-1, with D possibly being TRBD1 (5 bases). This CDR3 comprises 13 residues. The V gene lost 7 bases and the J gene lost 7 bases, with 16 bases spanning the gap. CDR3 sequence reads: CASTEVGGGEAFF. CDR3 nucleotide sequence: TGTGCCAGCACCGAGGTGGGGGGAGGTGAAGCTTTCTTT.

V and J are TRBV28 and TRBJ2-5; weak D call: TRBD2 (7 bases). The CDR3 consists of 15 residues. V dropped 4 bases and J dropped 4 bases, with 16 bases sitting between them. The germline V gene encodes CDR1 MDHEN and CDR2 SYDVKM. DNA of the CDR3: TGTGCCAGCAGTTACTTACAGGGAGGGATAGAGACCCAGTACTTC. This gives the protein CASSYLQGGIETQYF.

This chain links TRBV29-1 with TRBJ2-5; a possible D gene is TRBD1 (6 bases). CDR3 size: 12 residues. Trimming left V 6 bases short and J 2 bases short, with 10 bases between. The germline CDR1 and CDR2 sequences are SQVTM and ANQGSEA. CDR3 sequence reads: CSVADRQETQYF. CDR3 bases: TGCAGCGTCGCCGACAGGCAAGAGACCCAGTACTTC.

The sample holds one count of this clone. This chain joins TRBV6-5 and TRBJ1-1; perhaps TRBD1 as D (5 bases). This CDR3 spans 13 amino acids. V was clipped by 2 bases and J by 7 bases, with 11 bases between them. The germline gives CDR1 MNHEY, CDR2 SVGAGI. CDR3 region: CASSYDIGVEAFF. In DNA form, the CDR3 reads TGTGCCAGCAGTTACGATATAGGGGTTGAAGCTTTCTTT.

This clone occurred once. The V call is TRBV24-1, the J call TRBJ2-3; TRBD1 matches 9 bases. The CDR3 contains 16 residues. The V and J ends lost 4 bases and 3 bases, in that order; junction bases with no gene match: 7. CDR1 is KGHDR, CDR2 SFDVKD, per germline. This chain's CDR3 is CATSDLRTGETDTQYF. CDR3 DNA sequence: TGTGCCACCAGTGACCTTCGGACAGGGGAGACAGATACGCAGTATTTT.

This clone was seen more than once but under ten times. V usage is TRBV6-5 and J usage is TRBJ2-7, with 11 bases aligning to TRBD2. This CDR3 is 14 amino acids long. Germline-derived CDR1 and CDR2 are MNHEY and SVGAGI. The ends lost 7 bases at V and 4 bases at J; junction bases unmatched: 6. CDR3: CASTKTSGAYEQYF. CDR3 sequence (DNA): TGTGCCAGCACTAAGACTAGCGGGGCTTACGAGCAGTACTTC.

This chain uses TRBV19 with TRBJ1-2; 11 nucleotides match TRBD1. The CDR3 runs 15 residues. CDR1 and CDR2 (germline): LNHDA, SQIVND (reference sequence). V was pared by 4 bases and J by 5 bases, with 6 bases of the junction left unmatched. CDR3 coding DNA: TGTGCCAGTAGTAAAACCGGGACAGGGGGATATGGCTACACCTTC. Amino acids: CASSKTGTGGYGYTF. Combining the CDR3 with reference TRBV19 and TRBJ1-2 gives the whole variable domain DGGITQSPKYLFRKEGQNVTLSCEQNLNHDAMYWYRQDPGQGLRLIYYSQIVNDFQKGDIAEGYSVSREKKESFPLTVTSAQKNPTAFYLCASSKTGTGGYGYTFGSGTRLTVV.

This rearrangement joins TRBV11-2 to TRBJ2-1; 9 bases are a match to TRBD2. V trimming: 5 bases; J trimming: 8 bases; junction bases outside the gene matches: 10. The CDR3 runs 15 residues. Germline assignment: CDR1 SGHAT and CDR2 FQNNGV. The CDR3 reads CASSTVAGASYEQFF. CDR3 DNA: TGTGCCAGCAGCACCGTAGCGGGGGCGAGCTATGAGCAGTTCTTC.

V is TRBV12-5 and J is TRBJ2-5; D is undetermined. Trimming removed 2 bases at V and 7 bases at J, with 8 bases between. The germline gives CDR1 LGHNT, CDR2 FRNRAP. This CDR3 is built from 12 residues. CDR3 in DNA: TGTGCTAGTGGTTTGTCATCAGGGACCCAGTACTTC. This translates into CASGLSSGTQYF.

V gene TRBV29-1 combines with J gene TRBJ1-1, with D uncertain. CDR3 length: 12 amino acids. Germline-derived CDR1 and CDR2 are SQVTM and ANQGSEA. V gave up 6 bases and J gave up 5 bases, with 13 bases separating them. Here the CDR3 reads CSVDTHRTEAFF. The CDR3 coding sequence is TGCAGCGTCGACACGCATCGGACTGAAGCTTTCTTT.

This rearrangement joins TRBV5-1 to TRBJ2-1, with D unresolved. Germline V lookup: CDR1 SGHRS, CDR2 YFSETQ. V gave up 0 bases and J gave up 4 bases, with 8 bases separating them. The CDR3 totals 14 residues. CDR3 amino acids: CASSLGQKYNEQFF. The CDR3 DNA sequence: TGCGCCAGCAGCTTGGGACAAAAGTACAATGAGCAGTTCTTC.

This clone has a handful of counts. The rearrangement joins TRBV5-1 to TRBJ1-2; D is possibly TRBD1 (5 bases). The CDR3 contains 15 residues. CDR1 is SGHRS, CDR2 YFSETQ, per germline. V lost 4 bases, J lost 8 bases, and 21 bases lay in between. Here the CDR3 DNA reads TGCGCCAGCAGCCTCGGCGGGGGGGATTTGCGCGGCTACACCTTC. Translated: CASSLGGGDLRGYTF. Using reference TRBV5-1 and TRBJ1-2 for the parts outside the CDR3, the full variable domain is KAGVTQTPRYLIKTRGQQVTLSCSPISGHRSVSWYQQTPGQGLQFLFEYFSETQRNKGNFPGRFSGRQFSNSRSEMNVSTLELGDSALYLCASSLGGGDLRGYTFGSGTRLTVV.

The rearrangement links TRBV3-1 (or the pseudogene TRBV3-2) to TRBJ2-7; 8 bases align to TRBD2. The CDR3 is 14 amino acids. J lost 3 bases, V lost 4 bases, and 5 bases had no gene match. Germline V CDR1 and CDR2: LGHDT, YNNKEL (reference sequence). This CDR3 is CASSRTSGYYEQYF. CDR3 DNA sequence: TGTGCCAGCAGCCGAACTAGCGGATACTACGAGCAGTACTTC.

This clone was recorded only once. The rearrangement joins TRBV29-1 to TRBJ1-1; D uncertain. The CDR3 totals 12 residues. Trimming removed 5 bases from V and 1 base from J, with 8 bases in between. In germline, CDR1 is SQVTM, CDR2 ANQGSEA. CDR3 DNA sequence: TGCAGCGTTAGAACATCGAACACTGAAGCTTTCTTT. Its translation: CSVRTSNTEAFF.

The chain combines TRBV30 with TRBJ2-7, with a possible D match to TRBD2 (6 bases). The CDR3 covers 15 residues. CDR1 and CDR2 (germline): GTSNPN, SVGIG (reference sequence). V was clipped by 1 base and J by 1 base, with 14 bases between them. CDR3 bases: TGTGCCTGGAGTGGAATAACGGGGGAGTCCTACGAGCAGTACTTC. Translation: CAWSGITGESYEQYF.

This clone has only a few counts. V and J are TRBV18 and TRBJ1-5; 9 bases agree with TRBD1. CDR1 is KGHSH and CDR2 is LQKENI in the germline V gene. V lost 3 bases and J lost 3; bases outside the gene matches: 3. The CDR3 sequence is 15 residues long. Written as DNA, the CDR3 is TGTGCCAGCTCACCGGGACAGGGATTCAATCAGCCCCAGCATTTT. Translating it yields CASSPGQGFNQPQHF.

This rearrangement joins TRBV18 to TRBJ2-3, with 7 bases aligning to TRBD2. The CDR3 sequence is 15 residues long. V lost 2 bases, J lost 14 bases, and 16 bases stayed unmatched. Germline V gene sequence: CDR1 KGHSH, CDR2 LQKENI. The CDR3 loop reads CASSPNAGDPGGAYF. Written as DNA, the CDR3 is TGTGCCAGCTCACCAAATGCGGGGGACCCGGGGGGTGCGTATTTT.

The genes are TRBV6-5 and TRBJ2-7, with D possibly matching TRBD2 (5 bases). The CDR3 sequence is 12 residues long. Germline-derived CDR1 and CDR2 are MNHEY and SVGAGI. The CDR3 DNA follows: TGTGCCAGCATCACTTACGGGGTTGCCTCGCTCGTC. Its translation: CASITYGVASLV.

The chain employs TRBV12-3 or TRBV12-4 and TRBJ2-7; D unresolved. This CDR3 has 11 residues. V lost 0 bases, J lost 6 bases, and 3 bases lay in between. The CDR3 reads CASSLAREQYF. The CDR3 DNA reads TGTGCCAGCAGTTTAGCGCGCGAGCAGTACTTC.

CDR3 nucleotides: TGCGCCAGCAGCTTCCAAACAGGTAGCACAGATACGCAGTATTTT. Its translation: CASSFQTGSTDTQYF. The chain employs TRBV4-1 and TRBJ2-3; the D gene is possibly TRBD1 (5 bases). Trimming took off 5 bases at V and 0 bases at J, with 12 bases between the two ends. The CDR3 extends over 15 amino acids. CDR1 is MGHRA, CDR2 YSYEKL, per germline.

This clone was observed a single time. V is TRBV12-5 and J is TRBJ1-5; TRBD1 agrees at 8 bases. V shed 0 bases, J shed 6 bases, and the junction held 7 bases outside the gene matches. This CDR3 comprises 16 residues. Per germline, CDR1 LGHNT and CDR2 FRNRAP. CDR3 loop: CASGLVLGQGGQPQHF. CDR3 DNA: TGTGCTAGTGGTTTGGTACTAGGACAGGGCGGTCAGCCCCAGCATTTT.

This clone came up many times. This chain links TRBV5-1 with TRBJ1-2; D call uncertain. Germline lookup yields CDR1 SGHRS and CDR2 YFSETQ. The CDR3 totals 14 residues. The ends were cut back, 2 bases at V and 5 bases at J, with 13 bases in the middle. The CDR3 is CASSFTGSGYGYTF. In DNA, the CDR3 is TGCGCCAGCAGCTTTACTGGGTCGGGGTATGGCTACACCTTC.